This entry lists 24 T cell receptor beta chains sequenced from one sample in a study of shared clonotypes between healthy human individuals. Profiled with immunoSEQ multiplex PCR; TCRdb holds only in-frame clones, not every one. Found here are some 650,000 clones, more than 95% of them singletons; the top ten hold 0.057%. Source material: naive CD4+ T cells sorted from blood. Sample subset: CD45RA+ positively selected. The receptors come from a woman in her twenties or thirties in good health.

The chain uses TRBV9 and TRBJ2-1; 13 positions agree with TRBD2. The CDR3 contains 16 residues. With V trimmed by 0 bases and J by 6 bases, 3 bases remained unmatched. CDR1 SGDLS and CDR2 YYNGEE come from the germline V gene. The CDR3 coding sequence is TGTGCCAGCAGCGTAGGAGGGACTAGCGGGACCAATGAGCAGTTCTTC. Translating it yields CASSVGGTSGTNEQFF.

V and J are TRBV19 and TRBJ2-7; 7 nucleotides match TRBD2. The CDR3 runs to 16 residues. Germline assignment: CDR1 LNHDA and CDR2 SQIVND (reference sequence). V lost 5 bases, J lost 6 bases, and 16 bases stayed unmatched. The CDR3 DNA follows: TGTGCCAGTAGTCCCCTGGGAGGGGCCCACCGTACCGAGCAGTACTTC. Protein: CASSPLGGAHRTEQYF.

The CDR3 protein is CASSSLSQGTGELFF. Written as DNA, the CDR3 is TGTGCCAGCAGCAGCCTATCGCAGGGGACCGGGGAGCTGTTTTTT. The chain carries TRBV5-6 and TRBJ2-2, with D tentatively TRBD1 (6 bases). Trimming cost V 4 bases and J 5 bases, with 15 bases left between them. The CDR3 totals 15 residues. CDR1 is SGHDT and CDR2 is YYEEEE in the germline V gene.

This sequence joins TRBV28 and TRBJ2-2; D not resolved. The germline V gene has CDR1 MDHEN and CDR2 SYDVKM. The CDR3 runs to 13 residues. The ends were cut back, 5 bases at V and 7 bases at J, with 11 bases in the middle. The CDR3 nucleotides are TGTGCCAGCAGTCCCAACCTGGGCGGGGAGCTGTTTTTT. It yields the protein CASSPNLGGELFF.

The V gene is TRBV28, the J gene TRBJ2-7, with 7 bases identical to TRBD1. CDR3 length: 11 residues. Germline V lookup: CDR1 MDHEN, CDR2 SYDVKM. Here the CDR3 DNA reads TGTGTCTCCGGGACAGCCTACGAGCAGTACTTC. Protein: CVSGTAYEQYF. The whole variable domain, remainder taken from reference TRBV28 and TRBJ2-7, is DVKVTQSSRYLVKRTGEKVFLECVQDMDHENMFWYRQDPGLGLRLIYFSYDVKMKEKGDIPEGYSVSREKKERFSLILESASTNQTSMYLCVSGTAYEQYFGPGTRLTVT.

V gene TRBV10-3 combines with J gene TRBJ2-7, with D possibly TRBD2 on 7 matching bases. The germline CDR1 and CDR2 sequences are ENHRY and SYGVKD. CDR3 length: 14 amino acids. The ends were cut back, 4 bases at V and 2 bases at J, with 12 bases in the middle. CDR3 residues: CAISGGGPTYEQYF. The CDR3 DNA is TGTGCCATCAGTGGGGGGGGCCCGACCTACGAGCAGTACTTC.

In its sample, this clone was seen once. The V and J genes are TRBV29-1 and TRBJ1-3; TRBD1 agrees at 8 bases. Germline-derived CDR1 and CDR2 are SQVTM and ANQGSEA. The CDR3 loop spans 16 amino acids. V lost 6 bases and J lost 3; bases outside the gene matches: 13. CDR3 coding DNA: TGCAGCGTCAGGGGGCAGGGGCCCCGATTTGGAAACACCATATATTTT. It yields the protein CSVRGQGPRFGNTIYF.

The V and J genes are TRBV4-1 and TRBJ1-1; tentatively, D is TRBD1 (6 bases). V lost 1 base and J lost 5, with 26 bases in between. The CDR3 is 19 amino acids. Germline V CDR1 and CDR2: MGHRA, YSYEKL. The CDR3 DNA reads as TGCGCCAGCAGCCAAGCCCCCTGGCAGGGAACAACAAGGGGGACTGAAGCTTTCTTT. This sequence encodes CASSQAPWQGTTRGTEAFF.

V is TRBV5-4 and J is TRBJ2-3; D gene uncertain. V gave up 0 bases and J gave up 2 bases, with 10 bases separating them. The CDR3 consists of 15 residues. Germline lookup yields CDR1 SGHNT and CDR2 YYREEE (reference sequence). CDR3 coding DNA: TGTGCCAGCAGCTTGGCCAGGACCGACACAGATACGCAGTATTTT. It specifies CASSLARTDTDTQYF.

The rearrangement links TRBV28 to TRBJ2-6; TRBD1 might be the D (6 bases). The length of the CDR3 is 17 residues. V was shortened by 6 bases and J by 0 bases, with 15 bases between the two germline ends. The V gene's germline CDR1 is MDHEN and CDR2 SYDVKM. For the CDR3, the DNA is TGTGCCAGCAGACGACAGGTTCAAAGCTCTGGGGCCAACGTCCTGACTTTC. It yields the protein CASRRQVQSSGANVLTF.

J is TRBJ1-1 and V is TRBV6-5, with D possibly matching TRBD1 (5 bases). Germline assignment: CDR1 MNHEY and CDR2 SVGAGI. V was pared by 6 bases and J by 1 base, with 9 bases between. The CDR3 extends over 13 amino acids. CDR3 coding DNA: TGTGCCAGCAGGCAGACAGCGAACACTGAAGCTTTCTTT. Its protein product is CASRQTANTEAFF.

V and J are TRBV7-3 and TRBJ2-2; perhaps TRBD1 as D (6 bases). Trimming pared 2 bases from V and 6 bases from J, leaving 13 bases between. CDR3 length equals 15 residues. From germline, CDR1 is SGHTA and CDR2 FQGTGA. The CDR3: CASSLGRTGPGELFF. CDR3 bases: TGTGCCAGCAGCTTAGGTCGAACAGGGCCCGGGGAGCTGTTTTTT.

The chain is built from TRBV11-2 and TRBJ2-2; D is perhaps TRBD2 (6 bases). Trimming stripped 6 bases from V and 2 bases from J, with 13 bases between. CDR3 length: 15 amino acids. Germline values: CDR1 SGHAT, CDR2 FQNNGV. The CDR3 sequence: CASSRSGSNTGELFF. The CDR3 DNA sequence: TGTGCCAGCAGTCGTTCCGGGAGCAACACCGGGGAGCTGTTTTTT.

J is TRBJ2-2 and V is TRBV27, with 9 bases that match TRBD1. After removal of 5 bases from V and 0 bases from J, the junction contained 4 bases not matched to a gene. Germline CDR1 reads MNHEY; CDR2 reads SMNVEV (reference sequence). The CDR3 is 16 amino acids. The CDR3 spells CASSEQGAANTGELFF. CDR3 DNA: TGTGCCAGCAGTGAACAGGGGGCTGCGAACACCGGGGAGCTGTTTTTT.

The chain joins TRBV7-9 to TRBJ1-1; D not resolved. Trimming took off 6 bases at V and 1 base at J, with 9 bases between the two ends. Germline V CDR1 and CDR2: SEHNR, FQNEAQ (reference sequence). The CDR3 consists of 13 residues. The CDR3 reads CASSYQENTEAFF. In DNA, the CDR3 is TGTGCCAGCAGTTACCAGGAGAACACTGAAGCTTTCTTT.

The CDR3: CASSIHRDRANTGELFF. CDR3 nucleotides: TGTGCCAGTAGTATTCACCGGGACAGGGCTAACACCGGGGAGCTGTTTTTT. The chain recombines TRBV19 with TRBJ2-2; 9 nucleotides line up with TRBD1. This CDR3 spans 17 amino acids. Germline CDR1 is LNHDA and CDR2 is SQIVND (reference sequence). Germline trimming cut 3 bases from V and 2 bases from J; bases unmatched to any gene: 7.

CDR3 in DNA: TGTGCCAGCAGCGTAGAGAGCGGGAGTTACTACGAGCAGTACTTC. Amino acid sequence: CASSVESGSYYEQYF. The chain has TRBV9 and TRBJ2-7, with 8 nucleotides matching TRBD2. CDR1 and CDR2 from the germline V gene are SGDLS and YYNGEE. The CDR3 runs to 15 residues. The trim removed 0 bases at V and 3 bases at J, leaving 5 bases unmatched.

The chain is built from TRBV7-3 and TRBJ2-1; no firm D call. V was cut by 5 bases and J by 5 bases, with 19 bases left in between. CDR1 and CDR2 from the germline V gene are SGHTA and FQGTGA. This CDR3 is built from 16 residues. The CDR3 region has the DNA TGTGCCAGCAGCCCCAGGATAACCCGGTATAACAATGAGCAGTTCTTC. It encodes CASSPRITRYNNEQFF.

This chain connects TRBV11-2 to TRBJ2-1; possibly TRBD2 for D (6 bases). Germline V gives CDR1 SGHAT, CDR2 FQNNGV. Between the trimmed V and J ends, which lost 0 bases and 0 bases, there was a span of 18 bases. The CDR3 extends over 19 amino acids. The CDR3 DNA sequence: TGTGCCAGCAGCTTAGAGACTGGGACTGCTCCAAGCTCCTACAATGAGCAGTTCTTC. This translates into CASSLETGTAPSSYNEQFF.

This clone was observed a single time. CDR3: CASPRGPSGYTGELFF. As DNA, the CDR3 is TGTGCCAGCCCACGTGGCCCTAGCGGGTACACCGGGGAGCTGTTTTTT. V and J are TRBV7-2 and TRBJ2-2; TRBD2 agrees at 8 bases. The junction had 11 bases not matched to a gene; V was cut back by 8 bases and J by 3 bases. Germline assignment: CDR1 SGHTA and CDR2 FQGNSA. There are 16 residues in the CDR3.

V usage is TRBV2 and J usage is TRBJ2-7, with TRBD1 identical over 9 bases. The length of the CDR3 is 14 residues. CDR1 is SNHLY, CDR2 FYNNEI, per germline. The V gene end was trimmed by 5 bases and the J gene end by 2 bases; junction bases not matched to a gene: 4. The CDR3 reads CASSWDRETYEQYF. The CDR3 DNA reads as TGTGCCAGCAGTTGGGACAGGGAAACCTACGAGCAGTACTTC.

The CDR3, as DNA: TGTGCCAGCAAGGCTCCTGGAAACACCATATATTTT. Residues: CASKAPGNTIYF. The chain employs TRBV6-5 and TRBJ1-3, with D uncertain. CDR1 is MNHEY, CDR2 SVGAGI, per germline. CDR3 size: 12 residues. The ends were cut back, 7 bases at V and 2 bases at J, with 6 bases in the middle.

The chain joins TRBV6-5 to TRBJ2-7; TRBD1 matches at 9 bases. Looked up from germline, CDR1 is MNHEY and CDR2 is SVGAGI. The ends lost 7 bases at V and 6 bases at J; junction bases unmatched: 10. The CDR3 covers 14 residues. CDR3 region: CASMTSGTGTEQYF. The CDR3 nucleotides read TGTGCCAGCATGACTTCCGGGACAGGGACCGAGCAGTACTTC.

V gene TRBV10-3 combines with J gene TRBJ1-3, with D unclear. Per the germline V gene, CDR1 is ENHRY and CDR2 is SYGVKD. With 9 bases removed from V and 1 base from J, the gap between germline ends came to 7 bases. The CDR3 is 12 residues long. CDR3 in DNA: TGTGCCATTACAGCTTCTGGAAACACCATATATTTT. Protein: CAITASGNTIYF.